This T cell receptor beta chain was found in a study of blood T cells in healthy people across ages. The authors ran a second PCR of about 6 to 11 cycles using a sample-barcoded 5' primer and a J-beta primer mix. Via MiXCR, TCRdb re-called the 5' RACE reads, giving one row per CDR3 protein. The table records about 760,000 distinct CDR3 sequences, roughly three fifths of them present only once. V dropped 0 bases and J dropped 7; count of bases not matched to a gene: 7. In germline, CDR1 is SQVTM, CDR2 ANQGSEA. CDR3 length: 15 amino acids. This chain connects TRBV29-1 to TRBJ2-7, with 12 bases that match TRBD2. What was sequenced was blood. The source is a man between 40 and 49 years old in good health. The CDR3 DNA reads TGCAGCGTTGAAGAACGACTAGCGGGAGCGCCTGAGCAGTACTTC. Translating it yields CSVEERLAGAPEQYF.